This TCR beta chain was obtained from a study of radiation and T cells in renal cell carcinoma. Overall study findings and caveats: No pretreatment tumor biopsies were available for baseline clonotypes.

The CDR3 is made up of 13 amino acids. Trimming pared 2 bases from V and 5 bases from J, leaving 9 bases between. Germline-derived CDR1 and CDR2 are MNHEY and SMNVEV (reference sequence). This sample's time point: blood 4 weeks post-SBRT, at nephrectomy. The sample's treatment: 15 Gy SBRT to primary tumor, nephrectomy 4 weeks later. This renal cell carcinoma was of the clear cell type. On this clone itself: The antigen remains undetermined.

The table came from immunoSEQ multiplex PCR; TCRdb's copy has only in-frame clones and leaves some out. The sample includes just over 95,000 clones, 80% to 90% of them seen just once. Sequencing used blood, obtained from a patient whose treatment included radiotherapy and nephrectomy. This TCR was recovered from a man between 60 and 70 years old with renal cell carcinoma. The V gene is TRBV27, the J gene TRBJ1-1, with TRBD1 as a possible D gene (5 bases). CDR3 loop: CASSLAGWTEAFF. In DNA form, the CDR3 reads TGTGCCAGCAGTTTAGCAGGGTGGACTGAAGCTTTCTTT.